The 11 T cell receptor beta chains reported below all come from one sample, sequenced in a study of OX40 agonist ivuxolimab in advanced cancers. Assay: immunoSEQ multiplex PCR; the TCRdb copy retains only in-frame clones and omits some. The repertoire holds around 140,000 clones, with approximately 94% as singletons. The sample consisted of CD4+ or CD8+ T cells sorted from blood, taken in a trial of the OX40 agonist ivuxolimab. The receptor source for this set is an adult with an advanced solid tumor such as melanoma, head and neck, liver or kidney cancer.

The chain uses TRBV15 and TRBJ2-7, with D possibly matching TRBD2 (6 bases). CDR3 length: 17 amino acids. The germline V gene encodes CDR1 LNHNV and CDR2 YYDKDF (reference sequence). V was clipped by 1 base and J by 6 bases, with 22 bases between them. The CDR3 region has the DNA TGTGCCACCAGCAGAGGTTTGGCGATGATCGGAGCGGGCGAGCAGTACTTC. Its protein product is CATSRGLAMIGAGEQYF.

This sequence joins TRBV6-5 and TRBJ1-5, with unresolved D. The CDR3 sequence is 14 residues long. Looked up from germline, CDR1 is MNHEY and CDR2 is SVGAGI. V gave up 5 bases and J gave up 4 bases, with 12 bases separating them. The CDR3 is CASSPDPHNQPQHF. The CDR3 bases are TGTGCCAGCAGTCCGGACCCACATAATCAGCCCCAGCATTTT.

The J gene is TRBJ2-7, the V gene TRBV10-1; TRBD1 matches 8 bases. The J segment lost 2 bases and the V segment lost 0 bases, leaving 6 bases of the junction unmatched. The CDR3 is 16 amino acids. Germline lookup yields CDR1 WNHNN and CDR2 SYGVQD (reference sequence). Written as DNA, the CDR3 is TGCGCCAGCAGTGAGTCCCTGGACAGGGAACCCTACGAGCAGTACTTC. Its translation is CASSESLDREPYEQYF.

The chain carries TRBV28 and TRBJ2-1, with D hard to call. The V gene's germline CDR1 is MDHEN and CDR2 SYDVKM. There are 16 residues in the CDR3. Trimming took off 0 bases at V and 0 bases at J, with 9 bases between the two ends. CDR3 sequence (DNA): TGTGCCAGCAGTTTATGGGGCTCGAGCTCCTACAATGAGCAGTTCTTC. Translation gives CASSLWGSSSYNEQFF.

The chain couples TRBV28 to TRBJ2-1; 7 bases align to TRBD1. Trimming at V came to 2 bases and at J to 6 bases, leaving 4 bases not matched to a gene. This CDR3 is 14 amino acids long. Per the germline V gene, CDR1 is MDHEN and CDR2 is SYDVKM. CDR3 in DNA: TGTGCCAGCAGTTTAGTGACAGGGCCCAATGAGCAGTTCTTC. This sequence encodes CASSLVTGPNEQFF. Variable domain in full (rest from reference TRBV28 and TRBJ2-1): DVKVTQSSRYLVKRTGEKVFLECVQDMDHENMFWYRQDPGLGLRLIYFSYDVKMKEKGDIPEGYSVSREKKERFSLILESASTNQTSMYLCASSLVTGPNEQFFGPGTRLTVL.

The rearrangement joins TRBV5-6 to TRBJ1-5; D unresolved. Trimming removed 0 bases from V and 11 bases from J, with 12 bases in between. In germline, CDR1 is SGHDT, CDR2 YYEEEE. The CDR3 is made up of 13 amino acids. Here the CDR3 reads CASSLAEGRAQHF. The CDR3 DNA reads TGTGCCAGCAGCTTGGCTGAGGGTCGGGCCCAGCATTTT.

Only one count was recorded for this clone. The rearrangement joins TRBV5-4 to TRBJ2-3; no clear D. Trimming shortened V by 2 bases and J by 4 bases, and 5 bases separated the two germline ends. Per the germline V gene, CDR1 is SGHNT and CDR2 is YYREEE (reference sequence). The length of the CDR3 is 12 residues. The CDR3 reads CASSFGSDTQYF. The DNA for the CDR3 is TGTGCCAGCAGCTTCGGGTCAGATACGCAGTATTTT.

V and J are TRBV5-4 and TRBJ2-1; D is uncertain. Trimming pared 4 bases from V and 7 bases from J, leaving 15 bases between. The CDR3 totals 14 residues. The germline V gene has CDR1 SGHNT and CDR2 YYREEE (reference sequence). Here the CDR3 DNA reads TGTGCCAGCAGCCTGAAAAGTGGGGTAAATGAGCAGTTCTTC. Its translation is CASSLKSGVNEQFF.

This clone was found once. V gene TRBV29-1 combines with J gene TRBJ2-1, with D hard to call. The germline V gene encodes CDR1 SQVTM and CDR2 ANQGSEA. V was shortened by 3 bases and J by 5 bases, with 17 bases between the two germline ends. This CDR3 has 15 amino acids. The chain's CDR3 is CSVDEGQRVHNEQFF. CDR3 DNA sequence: TGCAGCGTTGACGAAGGCCAACGGGTCCACAATGAGCAGTTCTTC.

The chain's CDR3 is CASSLGTSGMETQYF. The CDR3 DNA sequence: TGTGCCAGCAGCCTCGGGACTAGCGGGATGGAGACCCAGTACTTC. The J gene is TRBJ2-5, the V gene TRBV7-9; 13 bases match TRBD2. The germline CDR1 and CDR2 sequences are SEHNR and FQNEAQ (reference sequence). The ends lost 5 bases at V and 5 bases at J; junction bases unmatched: 5. The CDR3 contains 15 residues.

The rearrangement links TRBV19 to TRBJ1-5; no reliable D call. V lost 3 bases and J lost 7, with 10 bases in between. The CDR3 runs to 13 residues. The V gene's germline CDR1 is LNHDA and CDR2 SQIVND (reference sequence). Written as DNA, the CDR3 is TGTGCCAGTAGTATGCTGGTGGGGCAGCCCCAGCATTTT. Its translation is CASSMLVGQPQHF.